The T cell receptor beta chain under discussion was sequenced for a study of blood T cell repertoires in COVID-19. The V and J ends lost 5 bases and 5 bases, in that order; junction bases with no gene match: 10. Germline-derived CDR1 and CDR2 are SGHAT and FQNNGV. The CDR3 extends over 15 amino acids. Profiled with immunoSEQ multiplex PCR; TCRdb holds only in-frame clones, not every one. The sample has 52,000 or so clones, about 76% seen once. The chain employs TRBV11-2 and TRBJ1-2; 8 bases are shared with TRBD1. The sequenced material came from peripheral blood. The receptor was derived from a middle-aged man with active or convalescent COVID-19. CDR3 amino acids: CASSPQPTGGYGYTF. As DNA, the CDR3 is TGTGCCAGCAGCCCACAGCCTACAGGGGGATATGGCTACACCTTC.